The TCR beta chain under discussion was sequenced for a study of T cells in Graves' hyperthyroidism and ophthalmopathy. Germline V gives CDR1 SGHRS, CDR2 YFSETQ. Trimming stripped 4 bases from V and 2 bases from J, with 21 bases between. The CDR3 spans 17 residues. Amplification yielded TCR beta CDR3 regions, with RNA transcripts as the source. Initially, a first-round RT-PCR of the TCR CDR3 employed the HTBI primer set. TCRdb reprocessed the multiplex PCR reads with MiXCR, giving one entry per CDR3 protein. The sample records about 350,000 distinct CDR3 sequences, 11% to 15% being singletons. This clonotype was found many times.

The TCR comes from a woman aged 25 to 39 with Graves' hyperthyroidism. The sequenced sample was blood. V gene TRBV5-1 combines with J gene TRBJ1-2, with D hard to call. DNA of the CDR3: TGCGCCAGCAGCACCGTTGTGGGCCGGCAGGCGAACTATGGCTACACCTTC. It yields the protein CASSTVVGRQANYGYTF.